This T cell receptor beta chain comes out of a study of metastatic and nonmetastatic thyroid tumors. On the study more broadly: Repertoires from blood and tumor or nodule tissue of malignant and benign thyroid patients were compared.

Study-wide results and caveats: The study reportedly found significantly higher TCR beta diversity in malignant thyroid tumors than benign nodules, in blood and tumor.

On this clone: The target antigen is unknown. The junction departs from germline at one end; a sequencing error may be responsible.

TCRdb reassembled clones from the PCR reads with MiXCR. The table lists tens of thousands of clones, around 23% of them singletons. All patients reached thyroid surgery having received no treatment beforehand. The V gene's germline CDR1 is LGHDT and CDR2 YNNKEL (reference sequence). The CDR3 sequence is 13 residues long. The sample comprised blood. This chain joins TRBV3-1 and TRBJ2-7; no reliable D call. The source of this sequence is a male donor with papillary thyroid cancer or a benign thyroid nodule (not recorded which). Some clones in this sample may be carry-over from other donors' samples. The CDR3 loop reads CASGQEVIAEQYF. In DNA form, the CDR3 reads TGTGCCAGCGGCCAAGAAGTAATAGCCGAGCAGTACTTC.